The rows below give T cell receptor beta chains drawn from one sample of a study of cytomegalovirus exposure and HLA in healthy donors. Sequencing was performed with immunoSEQ multiplex PCR; in TCRdb, only in-frame clones are kept and a portion is missing. In the table there are some 98,000 clones, roughly 87% of which are singletons. What was sequenced was PBMCs. These receptor sequences come from a man between 18 and 35 years old in good health and CMV-seropositive. Both conserved end residues are part of each CDR3. Each record gives: J gene, V gene, D gene, clone size, CDR3 protein, CDR3 DNA. The D gene is left open where the match is weak. Size is stated for part of the rows, as once, few or many counts, or as a class when the clone is expanded.

TRBJ2-3 TRBV9 NA NA CASSSRRSGTPDTQYF TGTGCCAGCAGCTCCCGGAGGTCGGGGACTCCAGATACGCAGTATTTT
TRBJ2-1 TRBV6-5 TRBD1 NA CASSNQGVNEQFF TGTGCCAGCAGTAATCAGGGGGTCAATGAGCAGTTCTTC
TRBJ2-1 TRBV28 TRBD2 NA CASSFGASGRGNEQFF TGTGCCAGCAGTTTTGGTGCTAGCGGGAGGGGCAATGAGCAGTTCTTC
TRBJ2-1 TRBV11-3 NA NA CASSLDRNNEQFF TGTGCCAGCAGCTTAGACAGGAACAATGAGCAGTTCTTC
TRBJ2-1 TRBV7-3 TRBD2 NA CASSTTGTSSYNEQFF TGTGCCAGCAGCACTACCGGGACTAGCTCCTACAATGAGCAGTTCTTC
TRBJ2-3 TRBV5-6 NA NA CASALTQESTDTQYF TGTGCCAGCGCTCTGACACAGGAAAGCACAGATACGCAGTATTTT
TRBJ2-6 TRBV27 TRBD1 NA CASKKMGTGVGSGANVLTF TGTGCCAGCAAAAAAATGGGGACAGGGGTTGGCTCTGGGGCCAACGTCCTGACTTTC
TRBJ1-1 TRBV2 NA NA CASTVGGMNTEAFF TGTGCCAGCACCGTTGGGGGGATGAACACTGAAGCTTTCTTT
TRBJ2-7 TRBV4-1 NA once CASSQGPLTGLVEQYF TGCGCCAGCAGCCAAGGGCCTCTTACAGGTCTGGTCGAGCAGTACTTC
TRBJ2-7 TRBV18 TRBD1 NA CASSRGTGGNDEQYF TGTGCCAGCTCAAGAGGGACAGGGGGTAACGACGAGCAGTACTTC
TRBJ1-1 TRBV6-5 TRBD1 NA CASSRGTGTNTEAFF TGTGCCAGCAGCCGAGGGACAGGGACGAACACTGAAGCTTTCTTT
TRBJ2-3 TRBV14 NA NA CASSWANTDTQYF TGTGCCAGCAGCTGGGCTAACACAGATACGCAGTATTTT
TRBJ1-2 TRBV4-3 NA NA CASSQDARDNGYTF TGCGCCAGCAGCCAAGACGCCAGGGATAATGGCTACACCTTC
TRBJ1-4 TRBV5-8 NA NA CASSIQGRTEKLFF TGTGCCAGCAGCATACAGGGTAGGACTGAAAAACTGTTTTTT
TRBJ1-6 TRBV6-5 NA NA CASSYVEDSPLHF TGTGCCAGCAGTTATGTTGAGGATTCACCCCTCCACTTT
TRBJ2-3 TRBV5-4 TRBD2 once CASSPKNSAGLGADTQYF TGTGCCAGCAGCCCCAAAAATTCGGCGGGACTAGGGGCAGATACGCAGTATTTT
TRBJ2-7 TRBV6-1 TRBD1 once CASIGDRQYF TGTGCCAGCATCGGGGACAGGCAGTACTTC
TRBJ2-3 TRBV11-2 NA NA CASSLAGVADTQYF TGTGCCAGCAGCTTAGCGGGAGTCGCGGATACGCAGTATTTT
TRBJ2-5 TRBV28 TRBD2 once CASSSLSGGEETQYF TGTGCCAGCAGTTCCCTTAGCGGGGGTGAAGAGACCCAGTACTTC
TRBJ2-1 TRBV5-4 NA NA CAVTGTRLNEQFF TGTGCCGTTACCGGGACTCGACTCAATGAGCAGTTCTTC
TRBJ2-3 TRBV7-2 TRBD2 NA CASSLVGGGPTDTQYF TGTGCCAGCAGCTTAGTTGGCGGGGGACCCACAGATACGCAGTATTTT
TRBJ2-7 TRBV6-5 NA few CASSYAGPSYEQYF TGTGCCAGCAGTTACGCGGGCCCGTCCTACGAGCAGTACTTC
TRBJ2-2 TRBV28 TRBD1 NA CASSAGTGITGELFF TGTGCCAGCAGTGCCGGGACAGGGATCACCGGGGAGCTGTTTTTT
TRBJ2-3 TRBV7-2 TRBD2 NA CASSRDGASGGLDTQYF TGTGCCAGCAGCCGGGATGGGGCTAGCGGGGGGCTAGATACGCAGTATTTT
TRBJ2-1 TRBV25-1 TRBD1 NA CASSNDRGSYNEQFF TGTGCCAGCAGCAACGACAGGGGTTCCTACAATGAGCAGTTCTTC
TRBJ2-7 TRBV19 NA few CASNAGWAYEQYF TGTGCCAGTAATGCAGGGTGGGCCTACGAGCAGTACTTC
TRBJ2-1 TRBV7-3 TRBD2 NA CASSLKGGPLGRETFGNEQFF TGTGCCAGCAGCTTAAAGGGCGGGCCCTTGGGGCGGGAGACGTTCGGAAATGAGCAGTTCTTC
TRBJ2-7 TRBV18 TRBD1 NA CASSNPQGWDSSYEQYF TGTGCCAGCTCAAATCCCCAAGGGTGGGACAGCTCCTACGAGCAGTACTTC
TRBJ1-2 TRBV5-4 TRBD1 NA CASSPQVSGTVGYTF TGTGCCAGCAGCCCTCAGGTTTCCGGGACAGTTGGCTACACCTTC
TRBJ2-3 TRBV7-2 TRBD2 once CASSLAGGDTDTQYF TGTGCCAGCAGCCTAGCGGGGGGTGACACAGATACGCAGTATTTT
TRBJ2-1 TRBV25-1 NA NA CASNSENEQFF TGTGCCAGCAATTCGGAGAATGAGCAGTTCTTC
TRBJ2-5 TRBV7-6 TRBD2 NA CASSFRGTNQETQYF TGTGCCAGCAGCTTCCGTGGGACTAACCAAGAGACCCAGTACTTC
TRBJ2-1 TRBV18 TRBD2 NA CASSPPRLAGAAEQFF TGTGCCAGCTCACCACCCCGACTAGCGGGAGCAGCTGAGCAGTTCTTC
TRBJ2-7 TRBV29-1 NA once CSVGGSGNYEQYF TGCAGCGTGGGGGGTTCTGGAAACTACGAGCAGTACTTC
TRBJ1-3 TRBV25-1 NA NA CASSPRGPASGNTIYF TGTGCCAGCAGCCCTAGAGGGCCTGCCTCTGGAAACACCATATATTTT
TRBJ2-1 TRBV4-3 TRBD1 NA CASSQESGRGRPNEQFF TGCGCCAGCAGCCAAGAGTCGGGCAGGGGGCGCCCCAATGAGCAGTTCTTC
TRBJ2-2 TRBV5-4 TRBD2 NA CASSTGGRTGELFF TGTGCCAGCAGCACGGGGGGGCGCACCGGGGAGCTGTTTTTT
TRBJ1-2 TRBV5-4 NA NA CASSRGVNYGYTF TGTGCCAGCAGCCGCGGGGTTAACTATGGCTACACCTTC
TRBJ1-1 TRBV18 NA few CASSPWAGNMGTEAFF TGTGCCAGCTCACCATGGGCAGGGAATATGGGCACTGAAGCTTTCTTT
TRBJ2-7 TRBV28 NA once CASSRGHPYEQYF TGTGCCAGCAGCCGGGGACACCCCTACGAGCAGTACTTC